The clone carrying this T cell receptor (beta chain) was seen a handful of times. Its specificity is not known. Germline CDR1 is LNHDA and CDR2 is SQIVND (reference sequence). The CDR3 runs to 14 residues. V was pared by 3 bases and J by 2 bases, with 8 bases between. The data were obtained in a study of early T cells in non-severe SARS-CoV-2 infection. Study overall: Chains were not paired, and sequencing was done on bulk RNA from unsorted whole blood. Findings of the study overall: Private and CD4 specificities were missed by VDJdb matching, which favored anti-spike CD8 responses.

Each single cDNA molecule received a unique molecular identifier. Using its own MiXCR run on the 5' RACE reads, TCRdb lists one record per CDR3 protein. The sample yields 65,000 to 70,000 distinct CDR3 sequences, about 12% seen once. The source is an adult who was a healthcare worker with PCR-confirmed SARS-CoV-2 infection or an uninfected control (not recorded which). V and J are TRBV19 and TRBJ1-5; possibly TRBD1 for D (5 bases). Material for sequencing was whole blood. The CDR3 DNA reads as TGTGCCAGTAGTATTGGCAGGGGCAATCAGCCCCAGCATTTT. It translates to CASSIGRGNQPQHF.